These T cell receptor beta chains were read from a single sample in a study of OX40 agonist ivuxolimab in advanced cancers. The data were produced by immunoSEQ multiplex PCR, yet TCRdb's version contains in-frame clones alone and is incomplete. The sample lists around 83,000 clones; about 88% were seen once. Sequencing used CD4+ or CD8+ T cells sorted from blood, obtained in a trial of the OX40 agonist ivuxolimab. Every receptor here comes from an adult with an advanced solid tumor such as melanoma, head and neck, liver or kidney cancer. Both conserved end residues are part of each CDR3. D genes are given only for firm matches. Where a row states a size, it is once, few, many or the class of an expanded clone; other rows omit it.

clone size: .
D gene: .
V gene: TRBV5-6
J gene: TRBJ1-1
CDR3 protein: CASSLRGLAEAFF
CDR3 DNA: TGTGCCAGCAGCTTGAGGGGCTTGGCTGAAGCTTTCTTT

clone size: .
D gene: .
V gene: TRBV5-1
J gene: TRBJ2-2
CDR3 protein: CASTERATGELFF
CDR3 DNA: TGCGCCAGCACCGAAAGGGCCACCGGGGAGCTGTTTTTT

clone size: .
D gene: .
V gene: TRBV2
J gene: TRBJ1-2
CDR3 protein: CAAARDGRGLGGYTF
CDR3 DNA: TGTGCCGCGGCCCGGGACGGAAGGGGTTTGGGAGGCTACACCTTC

clone size: .
D gene: .
V gene: TRBV5-1
J gene: TRBJ2-3
CDR3 protein: CASSPGTGGTQYF
CDR3 DNA: TGCGCCAGCAGCCCTGGAACCGGCGGTACGCAGTATTTT

clone size: .
D gene: .
V gene: TRBV25-1
J gene: TRBJ2-4
CDR3 protein: CASSPIGRGAVENIQYF
CDR3 DNA: TGTGCCAGCAGTCCTATTGGCAGGGGCGCGGTGGAAAACATTCAGTACTTC

clone size: once
D gene: TRBD2
V gene: TRBV13
J gene: TRBJ2-5
CDR3 protein: CASSLGLAGLLETQYF
CDR3 DNA: TGTGCCAGCAGCCTGGGACTAGCGGGACTGTTGGAGACCCAGTACTTC

clone size: few
D gene: TRBD1
V gene: TRBV18
J gene: TRBJ2-1
CDR3 protein: CASSYTTGSGYEQFF
CDR3 DNA: TGTGCCAGCTCTTACACGACAGGGTCTGGATATGAGCAGTTCTTC

clone size: .
D gene: .
V gene: TRBV18
J gene: TRBJ2-6
CDR3 protein: CASSPLQRASGANVLTF
CDR3 DNA: TGTGCCAGCTCACCACTTCAACGCGCCTCTGGGGCCAACGTCCTGACTTTC

clone size: .
D gene: .
V gene: TRBV29-1
J gene: TRBJ2-5
CDR3 protein: CSVEDGTGGGVWSQYF
CDR3 DNA: TGCAGCGTTGAAGACGGGACTGGTGGTGGGGTCTGGTCCCAGTACTTC

clone size: once
D gene: TRBD2
V gene: TRBV27
J gene: TRBJ2-1
CDR3 protein: CASSSRENRLGEQFF
CDR3 DNA: TGTGCCAGCAGTTCGCGGGAGAACCGCCTGGGTGAGCAGTTCTTC

clone size: .
D gene: .
V gene: TRBV19
J gene: TRBJ2-7
CDR3 protein: CASSRGTVSYEQYF
CDR3 DNA: TGTGCCAGTAGCCGGGGGACAGTTTCCTACGAGCAGTACTTC

clone size: .
D gene: TRBD2
V gene: TRBV10-3
J gene: TRBJ2-2
CDR3 protein: CAISLAGGGTGELFF
CDR3 DNA: TGTGCCATCAGTTTAGCGGGAGGTGGTACCGGGGAGCTGTTTTTT

clone size: once
D gene: .
V gene: TRBV6-5
J gene: TRBJ2-5
CDR3 protein: CASRPLVVGQETQYF
CDR3 DNA: TGTGCCAGCAGACCCCTGGTGGTAGGGCAAGAGACCCAGTACTTC

clone size: .
D gene: .
V gene: TRBV4-2
J gene: TRBJ2-7
CDR3 protein: CASSQGGQGYEQYF
CDR3 DNA: TGTGCCAGCAGCCAAGGGGGGCAAGGGTACGAGCAGTACTTC

clone size: .
D gene: .
V gene: TRBV6-6
J gene: TRBJ1-1
CDR3 protein: CASSSTGNTEAFF
CDR3 DNA: TGTGCCAGCAGTTCAACGGGGAACACTGAAGCTTTCTTT

clone size: .
D gene: TRBD1
V gene: TRBV27
J gene: TRBJ1-1
CDR3 protein: CASSRPGGGTEAFF
CDR3 DNA: TGTGCCAGCAGTAGGCCAGGGGGCGGCACTGAAGCTTTCTTT

clone size: .
D gene: TRBD1
V gene: TRBV7-2
J gene: TRBJ1-4
CDR3 protein: CASSARQGQKLFF
CDR3 DNA: TGTGCCAGCAGCGCCCGACAGGGTCAAAAACTGTTTTTT

clone size: .
D gene: .
V gene: TRBV27
J gene: TRBJ2-1
CDR3 protein: CASSLPGPHNEQFF
CDR3 DNA: TGTGCCAGCAGTTTACCCGGACCTCACAATGAGCAGTTCTTC

clone size: .
D gene: .
V gene: TRBV30
J gene: TRBJ2-3
CDR3 protein: CAWSRWVSSTDTQYF
CDR3 DNA: TGTGCCTGGAGTCGCTGGGTCTCTAGCACAGATACGCAGTATTTT

clone size: .
D gene: TRBD2
V gene: TRBV10-1
J gene: TRBJ2-5
CDR3 protein: CASSVLAGAYQETQYF
CDR3 DNA: TGCGCCAGCAGTGTGCTAGCGGGGGCTTACCAAGAGACCCAGTACTTC

clone size: few
D gene: TRBD2
V gene: TRBV7-8
J gene: TRBJ2-1
CDR3 protein: CASSLAGASYNEQFF
CDR3 DNA: TGTGCCAGCAGTTTAGCGGGAGCGTCCTACAATGAGCAGTTCTTC

clone size: .
D gene: .
V gene: TRBV5-6
J gene: TRBJ2-1
CDR3 protein: CASIVMGITYNEQFF
CDR3 DNA: TGTGCCAGCATCGTAATGGGGATTACCTACAATGAGCAGTTCTTC

clone size: .
D gene: TRBD1
V gene: TRBV9
J gene: TRBJ1-2
CDR3 protein: CASSVGDRRIERNGYTF
CDR3 DNA: TGTGCCAGCAGCGTAGGGGACAGGAGGATAGAACGCAATGGCTACACCTTC

clone size: .
D gene: .
V gene: TRBV5-1
J gene: TRBJ1-3
CDR3 protein: CASSLEAWGSAGTIYF
CDR3 DNA: TGCGCCAGCAGCTTGGAGGCGTGGGGCTCGGCTGGTACCATATATTTT

clone size: .
D gene: TRBD2
V gene: TRBV30
J gene: TRBJ2-7
CDR3 protein: CAWSAAGGSYEQYF
CDR3 DNA: TGTGCCTGGAGTGCAGCGGGAGGTTCCTACGAGCAGTACTTC

clone size: many
D gene: .
V gene: TRBV27
J gene: TRBJ2-7
CDR3 protein: CASSPTPQGGEQYF
CDR3 DNA: TGTGCCAGCAGTCCTACCCCCCAGGGGGGCGAGCAGTACTTC

clone size: few
D gene: .
V gene: TRBV6-1
J gene: TRBJ2-7
CDR3 protein: CASRELPSYEQYF
CDR3 DNA: TGTGCCAGCAGGGAACTACCCTCCTACGAGCAGTACTTC

clone size: .
D gene: .
V gene: TRBV5-1
J gene: TRBJ1-2
CDR3 protein: CASSSLGGAANYGYTF
CDR3 DNA: TGCGCCAGCAGCTCCCTGGGGGGGGCAGCTAACTATGGCTACACCTTC

clone size: .
D gene: TRBD1
V gene: TRBV18
J gene: TRBJ1-3
CDR3 protein: CASSRTGGEGNTIYF
CDR3 DNA: TGTGCCAGCTCCCGGACAGGGGGAGAAGGAAACACCATATATTTT